The clone carrying this TCR beta chain was recorded a few times. This specimen comes from a study of blood T cell repertoires in COVID-19. Assay: immunoSEQ multiplex PCR; the TCRdb copy retains only in-frame clones and omits some. The sample yields around 170,000 clones, approximately 83% seen once. Per the germline V gene, CDR1 is MNHEY and CDR2 is SVGEGT. V shed 1 base, J shed 1 base, and the junction held 14 bases outside the gene matches. The CDR3 has 19 amino acids. The chain links TRBV6-2 or TRBV6-3 to TRBJ1-1; TRBD1 agrees at 8 bases. Sequenced: peripheral blood. This TCR was sampled from a man aged 70 or older who had recovered from COVID-19. CDR3: CASSYLYRDRTAKNTEAFF. In DNA, the CDR3 is TGTGCCAGCAGTTACTTATACCGGGACAGGACCGCTAAGAACACTGAAGCTTTCTTT.